What follows is one T cell receptor (beta chain) and its context. The sample is drawn from a study of cytomegalovirus exposure and HLA in healthy donors. On the study more broadly: Across 350 to 500 genotyped donors, around 80% landed in the Caucasian-associated ancestry cluster.

The V gene's germline CDR1 is SGHVS and CDR2 FQNEAQ. The length of the CDR3 is 14 residues. The germline V and J ends were trimmed by 5 bases and 1 base, with 11 bases remaining between them. With 60 Vbeta and 13 Jbeta primers, the PCR was carried out. Libraries were prepared by immunoSEQ multiplex PCR; TCRdb keeps only in-frame clonotypes and omits some of them. The sample lists about 69,000 clones, 68% occurring once. This TCR derives from a woman in her twenties or thirties in good health and CMV-seronegative. Sequencing was performed on PBMCs. The V and J genes are TRBV7-8 and TRBJ1-2; D unclear. The CDR3 DNA reads TGTGCCAGCAGCCCCCTGCGGGTTAACTATGGCTACACCTTC. It encodes CASSPLRVNYGYTF.